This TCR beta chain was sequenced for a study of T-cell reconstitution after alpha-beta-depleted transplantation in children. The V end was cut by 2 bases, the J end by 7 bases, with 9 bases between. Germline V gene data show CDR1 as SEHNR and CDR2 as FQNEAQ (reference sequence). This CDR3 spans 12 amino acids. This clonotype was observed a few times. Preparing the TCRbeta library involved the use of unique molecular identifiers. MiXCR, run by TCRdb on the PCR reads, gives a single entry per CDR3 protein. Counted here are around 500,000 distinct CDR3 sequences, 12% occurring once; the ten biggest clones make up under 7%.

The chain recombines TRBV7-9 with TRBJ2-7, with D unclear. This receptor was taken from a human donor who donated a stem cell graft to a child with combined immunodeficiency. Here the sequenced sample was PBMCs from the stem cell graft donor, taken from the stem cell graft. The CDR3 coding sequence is TGTGCCAGCAGCTTACTGGACGGGGAGCAGTACTTC. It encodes CASSLLDGEQYF.